The rows below give T cell receptor beta chains drawn from one sample of a study of blood T cell repertoires in COVID-19. Profiled with immunoSEQ multiplex PCR; TCRdb holds only in-frame clones, not every one. In the table there are 200,000 to 300,000 clones, approximately 90% of which are singletons. Sequencing used peripheral blood. All receptors derive from a woman aged 40 to 49 with acute or convalescent COVID-19. Each CDR3 is given without its conserved first and last residue.

V gene: TRBV11-2; CDR3 protein: ASSLDERGNSPLH
V gene: TRBV5-8; CDR3 protein: ASSARIQETQY
V gene: TRBV3-1/TRBV3-2; CDR3 protein: ASPRPSGAGGASNQPQH
V gene: TRBV7-3; CDR3 protein: ASSPGLAGGEQF
V gene: TRBV5-1; CDR3 protein: ASSLEGGRLGEKLF
V gene: TRBV2; CDR3 protein: ASRSQGNTEAF
V gene: TRBV18; CDR3 protein: ASSDRQASTNPQH
V gene: TRBV18; CDR3 protein: ASSATGSPLH
V gene: TRBV5-1; CDR3 protein: ASSLGEGSGNTIY
V gene: TRBV2; CDR3 protein: ASTPAAGGYSNQPQH
V gene: TRBV5-1; CDR3 protein: ASSLGAGVGETQY
V gene: TRBV7-2; CDR3 protein: ASSPHSSPQY
V gene: TRBV21-1; CDR3 protein: ASSKWTGGGGVVSVTDTQY
V gene: TRBV6-5; CDR3 protein: ASSTLTASTDTQY
V gene: TRBV5-1; CDR3 protein: ASSWSDSRGNEQF
V gene: TRBV30; CDR3 protein: AWRQISNTGELF
V gene: TRBV7-2; CDR3 protein: ASSSHRNTEAF
V gene: TRBV5-6; CDR3 protein: ASSLGVGPGKGYGYT
V gene: TRBV7-9; CDR3 protein: ASSFSLAGPQETQY
V gene: TRBV5-6; CDR3 protein: ASSAGGRNEKLF
V gene: TRBV5-1; CDR3 protein: ASSKQGAGAGANVLT
V gene: TRBV9; CDR3 protein: ASSVAFGTGEQDTEAF
V gene: TRBV24-1; CDR3 protein: ATRARRQNTEAF
V gene: TRBV28; CDR3 protein: ASSLSRGPPPLGEAF
V gene: TRBV5-6; CDR3 protein: ASSLQAQETQY
V gene: TRBV30; CDR3 protein: AWSVRGDTEAF
V gene: TRBV20-1; CDR3 protein: SASESGAIGEQF
V gene: TRBV28; CDR3 protein: ASRGVGQLNTEAF
V gene: TRBV25-1; CDR3 protein: ASSASLATLKETQY
V gene: TRBV3-1/TRBV3-2; CDR3 protein: ASSQVTSGGLATSKNIQY
V gene: TRBV27; CDR3 protein: ASSFLVGTDTQY
V gene: TRBV18; CDR3 protein: ASSPPDRAGGYT
V gene: TRBV7-8; CDR3 protein: ASSLARVGNQPQH
V gene: TRBV27; CDR3 protein: ASGVRQGMETQY
V gene: TRBV28; CDR3 protein: ASSQGVRNTIY
V gene: TRBV4-1; CDR3 protein: ASSQDPGSTDTQY
V gene: TRBV19; CDR3 protein: ATKERRNQPQH
V gene: TRBV3-1/TRBV3-2; CDR3 protein: ASSRTRTTYGYT
V gene: TRBV3-1/TRBV3-2; CDR3 protein: ASSQAPFGVVRDIFNYGYT
V gene: TRBV6-2/TRBV6-3; CDR3 protein: ASSYWAGGVHEQF
V gene: TRBV10-3; CDR3 protein: AISDKQANGYT
V gene: TRBV2; CDR3 protein: ASSERGKAF
V gene: TRBV5-1; CDR3 protein: ASSLAPAGEVGANVLT
V gene: TRBV4-1; CDR3 protein: ASSQDALTRTQY
V gene: TRBV9; CDR3 protein: ASSAVGGSSSGNTIY
V gene: TRBV10-3; CDR3 protein: AISRDRADTEAF
V gene: TRBV2; CDR3 protein: ASSWGLAGGNEQF
V gene: TRBV5-4; CDR3 protein: ASSLEGGGFETQY
V gene: TRBV5-4; CDR3 protein: ASTGQGDTEAF
V gene: TRBV5-3; CDR3 protein: ASPLTGTDSNQPQH
V gene: TRBV11-2; CDR3 protein: ASSPGQNYGYT
V gene: TRBV7-2; CDR3 protein: ASSPQFGEGETQY
V gene: TRBV2; CDR3 protein: ASSEQGGGNYGYT
V gene: TRBV4-1; CDR3 protein: ASSQAVGQGLGTEAF
V gene: TRBV12-5; CDR3 protein: ASGPVINYGYT
V gene: TRBV2; CDR3 protein: ASRGPEGQGAVDYGYT
V gene: TRBV4-1; CDR3 protein: ASSQDPPAGGYSPLH